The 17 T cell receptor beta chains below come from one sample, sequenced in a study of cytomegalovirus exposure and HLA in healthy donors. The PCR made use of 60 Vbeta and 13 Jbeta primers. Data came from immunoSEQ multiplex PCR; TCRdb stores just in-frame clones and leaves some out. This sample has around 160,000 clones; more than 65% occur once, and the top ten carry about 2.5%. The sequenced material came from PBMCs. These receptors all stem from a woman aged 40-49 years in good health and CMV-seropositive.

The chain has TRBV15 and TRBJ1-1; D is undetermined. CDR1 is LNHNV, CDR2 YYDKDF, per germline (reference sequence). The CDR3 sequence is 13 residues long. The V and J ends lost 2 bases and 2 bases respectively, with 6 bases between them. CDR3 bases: TGTGCCACCAGCAGACTTGTTAACACTGAAGCTTTCTTT. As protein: CATSRLVNTEAFF.

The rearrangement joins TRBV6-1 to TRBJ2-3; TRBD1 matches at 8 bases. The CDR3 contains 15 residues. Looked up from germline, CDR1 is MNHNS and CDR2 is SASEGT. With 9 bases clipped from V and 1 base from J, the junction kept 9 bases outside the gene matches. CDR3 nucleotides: TGTGCCAGACGCCCCGGGACAGGACGCACAGATACGCAGTATTTT. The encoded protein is CARRPGTGRTDTQYF.

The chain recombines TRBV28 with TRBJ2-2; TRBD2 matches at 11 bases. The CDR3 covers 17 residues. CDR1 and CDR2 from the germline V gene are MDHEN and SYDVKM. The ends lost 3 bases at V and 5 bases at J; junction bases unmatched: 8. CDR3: CASSLPLLAGGTGELFF. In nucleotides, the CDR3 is TGTGCCAGCAGTTTGCCCCTGCTAGCGGGAGGTACCGGGGAGCTGTTTTTT.

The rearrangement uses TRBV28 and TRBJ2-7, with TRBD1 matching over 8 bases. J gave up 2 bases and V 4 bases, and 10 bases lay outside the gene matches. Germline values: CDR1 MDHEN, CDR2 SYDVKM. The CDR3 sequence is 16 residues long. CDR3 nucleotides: TGTGCCAGCAGTTCCCCTTTGCAGGGGGCCACCTACGAGCAGTACTTC. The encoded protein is CASSSPLQGATYEQYF.

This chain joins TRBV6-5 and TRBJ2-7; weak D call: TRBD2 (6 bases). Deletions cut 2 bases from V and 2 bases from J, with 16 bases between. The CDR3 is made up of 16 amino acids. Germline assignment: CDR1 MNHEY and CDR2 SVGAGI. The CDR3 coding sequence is TGTGCCAGCAGTTACACCTTAGCGGAGGGGACCTACGAGCAGTACTTC. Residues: CASSYTLAEGTYEQYF.

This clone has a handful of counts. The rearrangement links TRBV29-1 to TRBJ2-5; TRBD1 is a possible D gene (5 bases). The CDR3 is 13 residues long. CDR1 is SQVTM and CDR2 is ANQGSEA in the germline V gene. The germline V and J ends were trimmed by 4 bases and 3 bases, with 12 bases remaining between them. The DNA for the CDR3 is TGCAGCGTTGGGCAACGACAGAAAGAGACCCAGTACTTC. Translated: CSVGQRQKETQYF.

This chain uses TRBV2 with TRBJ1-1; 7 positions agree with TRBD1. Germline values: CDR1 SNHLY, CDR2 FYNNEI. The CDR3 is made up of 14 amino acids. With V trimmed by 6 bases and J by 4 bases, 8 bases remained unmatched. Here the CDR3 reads CASRTRQGITEAFF. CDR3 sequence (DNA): TGTGCCAGCAGGACCCGACAGGGCATCACTGAAGCTTTCTTT. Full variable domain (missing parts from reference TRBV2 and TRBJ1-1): EPEVTQTPSHQVTQMGQEVILRCVPISNHLYFYWYRQILGQKVEFLVSFYNNEISEKSEIFDDQFSVERPDGSNFTLKIRSTKLEDSAMYFCASRTRQGITEAFFGQGTRLTVV.

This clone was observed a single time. The CDR3: CASRTVTGELFF. The CDR3 nucleotides read TGTGCCAGTAGGACAGTTACCGGGGAGCTGTTTTTT. The chain joins TRBV19 to TRBJ2-2, with D possibly being TRBD1 (5 bases). Germline values: CDR1 LNHDA, CDR2 SQIVND (reference sequence). The V and J ends lost 6 bases and 5 bases respectively, with 7 bases between them. The CDR3 has 12 amino acids.

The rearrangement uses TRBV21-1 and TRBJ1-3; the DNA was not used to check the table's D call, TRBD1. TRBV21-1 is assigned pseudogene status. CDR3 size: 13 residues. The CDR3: CANWDRGGNTIYF. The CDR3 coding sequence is TGTGCCAACTGGGACAGGGGTGGAAACACCATATATTTT.

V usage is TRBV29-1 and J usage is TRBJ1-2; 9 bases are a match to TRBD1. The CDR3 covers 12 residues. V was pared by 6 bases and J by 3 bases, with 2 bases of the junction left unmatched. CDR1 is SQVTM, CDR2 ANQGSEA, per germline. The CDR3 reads CSVTGGYYGYTF. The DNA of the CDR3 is TGCAGCGTAACAGGGGGCTACTATGGCTACACCTTC.

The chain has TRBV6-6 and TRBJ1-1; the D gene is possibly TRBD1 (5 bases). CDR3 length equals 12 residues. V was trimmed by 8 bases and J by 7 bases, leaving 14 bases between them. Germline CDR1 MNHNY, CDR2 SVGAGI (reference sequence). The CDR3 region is CASHDSVGEAFF. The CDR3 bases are TGTGCCAGCCATGACAGTGTTGGTGAAGCTTTCTTT.

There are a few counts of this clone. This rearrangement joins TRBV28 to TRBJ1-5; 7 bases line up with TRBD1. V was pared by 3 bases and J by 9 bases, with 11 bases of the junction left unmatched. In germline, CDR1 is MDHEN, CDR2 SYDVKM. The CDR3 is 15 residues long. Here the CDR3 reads CASSLEGTAAGPQHF. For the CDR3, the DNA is TGTGCCAGCAGTTTGGAGGGGACAGCCGCTGGGCCCCAGCATTTT.

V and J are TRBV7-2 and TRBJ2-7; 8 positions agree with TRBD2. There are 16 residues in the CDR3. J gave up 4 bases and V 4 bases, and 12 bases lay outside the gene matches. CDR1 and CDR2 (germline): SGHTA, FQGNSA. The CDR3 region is CASSSNGASGGYEQYF. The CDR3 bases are TGTGCCAGCAGCTCCAACGGGGCCAGCGGGGGTTACGAGCAGTACTTC.

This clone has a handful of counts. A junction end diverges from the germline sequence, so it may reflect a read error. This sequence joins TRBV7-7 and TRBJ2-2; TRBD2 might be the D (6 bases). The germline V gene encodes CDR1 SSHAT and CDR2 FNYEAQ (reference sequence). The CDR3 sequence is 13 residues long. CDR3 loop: CASSLASVGELFF. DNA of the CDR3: TGTGCTAGCAGCTTAGCTAGCGTCGGGGAGCTGTTTTTT.

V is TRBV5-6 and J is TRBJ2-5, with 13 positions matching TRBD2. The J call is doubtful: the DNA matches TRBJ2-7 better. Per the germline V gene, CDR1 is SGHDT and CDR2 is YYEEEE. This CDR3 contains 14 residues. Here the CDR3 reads CASSGTSGNYEQYF. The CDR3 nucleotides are TGTGCCAGCAGCGGGACTAGCGGGAACTACGAGCAGTACTTC.

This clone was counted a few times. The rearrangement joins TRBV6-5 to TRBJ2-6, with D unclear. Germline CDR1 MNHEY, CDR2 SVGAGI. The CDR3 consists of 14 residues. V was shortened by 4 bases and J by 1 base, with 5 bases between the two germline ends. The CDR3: CASSLSSGANVLTF. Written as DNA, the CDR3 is TGTGCCAGCAGTTTGAGTTCTGGGGCCAACGTCCTGACTTTC.

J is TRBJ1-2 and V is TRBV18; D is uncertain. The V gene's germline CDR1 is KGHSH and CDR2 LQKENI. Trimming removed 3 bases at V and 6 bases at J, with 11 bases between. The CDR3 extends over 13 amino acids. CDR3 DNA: TGTGCCAGCTCACCGCCGGAGAGAGATGGCTACACCTTC. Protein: CASSPPERDGYTF.